This T cell receptor beta chain was retrieved from a study of cytomegalovirus exposure and HLA in healthy donors. Though nominally healthy at sampling, donors likely had unrecorded immune exposures. Regarding the study as a whole: Data from an earlier analysis indicated that most TCR beta V segments were productive either about 87% or about 30% of the time. As was reported, the classifier diagnosed cytomegalovirus status with high specificity and sensitivity. TCR beta V- and J-gene trimming was later associated with a missense DCLRE1C variant.

This clone was counted only a few times. Antigen unknown. PCR primers comprised 60 Vbeta and 13 Jbeta primers. Measured with immunoSEQ multiplex PCR; TCRdb has only the in-frame clones, and not every one. The sample consists of about 210,000 clones, about 85% of them appearing once. The sequenced sample consisted of PBMCs. The sequence was obtained from a woman aged 45-60 years in good health and CMV-seropositive.

The CDR3 sequence: CASSLDTGVSDTQYF. DNA of the CDR3: TGCGCCAGCAGCTTGGATACAGGGGTATCAGATACGCAGTATTTT. This chain uses TRBV5-1 with TRBJ2-3; 7 bases match TRBD1. Germline V gene lookup returns CDR1 SGHRS and CDR2 YFSETQ. This CDR3 is 15 amino acids long. Losses at the gene ends were 0 bases for V and 4 bases for J; bases not matched to a gene: 5.